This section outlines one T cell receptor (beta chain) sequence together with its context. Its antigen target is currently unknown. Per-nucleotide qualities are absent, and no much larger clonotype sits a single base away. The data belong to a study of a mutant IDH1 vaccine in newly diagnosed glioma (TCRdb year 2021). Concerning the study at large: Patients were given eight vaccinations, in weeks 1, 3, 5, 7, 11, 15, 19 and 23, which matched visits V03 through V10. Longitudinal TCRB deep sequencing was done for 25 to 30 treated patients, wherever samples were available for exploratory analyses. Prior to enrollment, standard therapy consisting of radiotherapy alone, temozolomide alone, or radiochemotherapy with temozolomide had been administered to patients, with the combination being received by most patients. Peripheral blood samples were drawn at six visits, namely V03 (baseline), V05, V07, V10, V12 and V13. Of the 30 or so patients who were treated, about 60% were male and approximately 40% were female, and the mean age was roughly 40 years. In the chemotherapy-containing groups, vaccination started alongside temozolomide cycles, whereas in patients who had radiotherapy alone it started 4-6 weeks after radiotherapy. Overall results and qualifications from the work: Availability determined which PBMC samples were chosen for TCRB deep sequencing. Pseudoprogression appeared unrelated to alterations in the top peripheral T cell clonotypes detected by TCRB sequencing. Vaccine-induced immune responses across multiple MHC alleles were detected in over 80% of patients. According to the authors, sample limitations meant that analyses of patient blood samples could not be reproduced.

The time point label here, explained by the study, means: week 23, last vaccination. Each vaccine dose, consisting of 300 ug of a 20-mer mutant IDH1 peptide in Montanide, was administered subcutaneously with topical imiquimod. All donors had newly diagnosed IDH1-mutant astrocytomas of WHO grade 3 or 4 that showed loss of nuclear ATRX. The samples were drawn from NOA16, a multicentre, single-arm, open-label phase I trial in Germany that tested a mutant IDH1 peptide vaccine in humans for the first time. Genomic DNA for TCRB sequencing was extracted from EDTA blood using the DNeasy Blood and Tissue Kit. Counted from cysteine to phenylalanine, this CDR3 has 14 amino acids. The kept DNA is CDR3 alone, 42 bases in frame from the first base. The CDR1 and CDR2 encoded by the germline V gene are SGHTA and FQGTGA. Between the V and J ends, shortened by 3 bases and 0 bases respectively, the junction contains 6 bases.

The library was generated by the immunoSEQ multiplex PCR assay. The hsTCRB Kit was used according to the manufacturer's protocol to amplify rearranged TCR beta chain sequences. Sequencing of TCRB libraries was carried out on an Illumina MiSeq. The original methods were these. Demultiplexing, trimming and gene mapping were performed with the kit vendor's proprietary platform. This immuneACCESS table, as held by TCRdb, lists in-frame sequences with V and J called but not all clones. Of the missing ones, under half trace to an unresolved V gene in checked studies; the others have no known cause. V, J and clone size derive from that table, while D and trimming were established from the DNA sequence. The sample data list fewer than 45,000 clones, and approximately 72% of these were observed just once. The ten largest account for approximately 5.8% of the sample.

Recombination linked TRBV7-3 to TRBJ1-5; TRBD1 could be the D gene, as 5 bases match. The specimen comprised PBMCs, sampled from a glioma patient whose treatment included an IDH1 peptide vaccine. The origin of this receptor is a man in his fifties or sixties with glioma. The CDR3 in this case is CASSLGHSNQPQHF. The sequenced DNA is TGTGCCAGCAGCTTGGGGCATAGCAATCAGCCCCAGCATTTT.